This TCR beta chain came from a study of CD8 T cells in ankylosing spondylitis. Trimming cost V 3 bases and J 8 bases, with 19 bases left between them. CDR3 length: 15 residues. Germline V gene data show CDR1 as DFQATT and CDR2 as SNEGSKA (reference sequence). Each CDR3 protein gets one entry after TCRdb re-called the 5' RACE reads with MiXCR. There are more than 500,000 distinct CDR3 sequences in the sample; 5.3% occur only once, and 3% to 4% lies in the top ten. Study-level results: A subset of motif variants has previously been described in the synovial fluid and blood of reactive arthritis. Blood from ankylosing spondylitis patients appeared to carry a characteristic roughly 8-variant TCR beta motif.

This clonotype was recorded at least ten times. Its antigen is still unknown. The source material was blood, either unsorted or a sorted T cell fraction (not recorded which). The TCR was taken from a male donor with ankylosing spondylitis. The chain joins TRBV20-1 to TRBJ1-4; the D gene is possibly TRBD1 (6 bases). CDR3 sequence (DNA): TGCAGTGCTAGCCCCAACAGGGCGGGGGGGGAAAAACTGTTTTTT. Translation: CSASPNRAGGEKLFF.